In its sample, the clone carrying this T cell receptor (beta chain) was seen a few times. Its antigen is not known. CDR3 length: 14 residues. V was trimmed by 7 bases and J by 1 base, leaving 13 bases between them. Germline lookup yields CDR1 SGHTA and CDR2 FQGNSA. The sample is drawn from a study of beta chain features in type 1 diabetes. Findings and caveats of the study: Junctions at VDJ sites from type 1 diabetes patients had fewer insertions and more deletions. It was among patients, rather than healthy donors, that naive, central memory and Treg TCRB repertoires appeared more similar. In these data, an HLA type influence on TCRB rearrangement remained unresolved. Shortening of TCRB CDR3s, moderate but significant, appeared in all four CD4+ subsets of Type 1 diabetes patients.

Sorting that relied on CD45RO/CCR7/CD25/CD127/CD95/CD27 yielded CD4+ naive, central memory, regulatory and stem cell-like memory cells. The whole isolated RNA underwent reverse transcription, so sequencing captured expressed TCRB transcripts. Produced via immunoSEQ multiplex PCR; TCRdb's table is partial and in-frame only. The data show about 660,000 clones, around an eighth seen once. The chain carries TRBV7-2 and TRBJ1-1, with a tentative D call TRBD1 (5 bases). Sequenced: naive CD4+ T cells from blood. The clonotype was recovered from a man aged 18 to 29 with type 1 diabetes. For the CDR3, the DNA is TGTGCCAGCACCCTAGGGGCCCCGAACACTGAAGCTTTCTTT. It encodes CASTLGAPNTEAFF.